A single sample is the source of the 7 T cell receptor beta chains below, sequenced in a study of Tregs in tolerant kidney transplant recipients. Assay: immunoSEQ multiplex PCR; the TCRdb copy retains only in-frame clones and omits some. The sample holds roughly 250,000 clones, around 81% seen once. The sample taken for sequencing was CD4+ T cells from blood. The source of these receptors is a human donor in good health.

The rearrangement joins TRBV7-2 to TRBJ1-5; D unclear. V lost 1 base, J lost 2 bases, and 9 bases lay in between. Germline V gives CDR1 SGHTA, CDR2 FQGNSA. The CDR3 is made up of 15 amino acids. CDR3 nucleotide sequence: TGTGCCAGCAGCTTAGTACCCTCGGGCAATCAGCCCCAGCATTTT. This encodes CASSLVPSGNQPQHF.

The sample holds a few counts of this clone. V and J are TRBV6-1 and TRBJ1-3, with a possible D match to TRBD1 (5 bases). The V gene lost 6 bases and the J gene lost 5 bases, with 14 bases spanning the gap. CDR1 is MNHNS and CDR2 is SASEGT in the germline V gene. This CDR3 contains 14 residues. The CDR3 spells CASSSGGKRNTIYF. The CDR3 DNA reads TGTGCCAGCAGCAGCGGGGGGAAGAGAAACACCATATATTTT.

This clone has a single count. The CDR3 loop is CASSPGRGRPYF. In DNA, the CDR3 is TGTGCCAGCTCACCAGGCCGAGGCCGACCGTACTTC. This sequence joins TRBV18 and TRBJ2-7; D remains unclear. The CDR3 runs to 12 residues. Germline CDR1 KGHSH, CDR2 LQKENI. V was clipped by 2 bases and J by 12 bases, with 14 bases between them. Using reference TRBV18 and TRBJ2-7 for the parts outside the CDR3, the full variable domain is NAGVMQNPRHLVRRRGQEARLRCSPMKGHSHVYWYRQLPEEGLKFMVYLQKENIIDESGMPKERFSAEFPKEGPSILRIQQVVRGDSAAYFCASSPGRGRPYFGPGTRLTVT.

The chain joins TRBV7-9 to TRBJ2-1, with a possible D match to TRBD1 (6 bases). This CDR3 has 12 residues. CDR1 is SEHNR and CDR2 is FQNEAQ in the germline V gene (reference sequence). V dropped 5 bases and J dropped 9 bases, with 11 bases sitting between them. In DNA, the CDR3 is TGTGCCAGCAGCCTACAGGGCGCTGAGCAGTTCTTC. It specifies CASSLQGAEQFF. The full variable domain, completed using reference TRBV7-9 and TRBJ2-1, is DTGVSQNPRHKITKRGQNVTFRCDPISEHNRLYWYRQTLGQGPEFLTYFQNEAQLEKSRLLSDRFSAERPKGSFSTLEIQRTEQGDSAMYLCASSLQGAEQFFGPGTRLTVL.

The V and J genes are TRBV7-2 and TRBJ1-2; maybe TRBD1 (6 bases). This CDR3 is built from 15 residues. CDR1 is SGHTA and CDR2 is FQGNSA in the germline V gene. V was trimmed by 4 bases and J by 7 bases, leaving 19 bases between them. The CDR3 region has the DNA TGTGCCAGCAGCTCCAGACAGGTTGTTGTAGGTGGCTACACCTTC. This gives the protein CASSSRQVVVGGYTF.

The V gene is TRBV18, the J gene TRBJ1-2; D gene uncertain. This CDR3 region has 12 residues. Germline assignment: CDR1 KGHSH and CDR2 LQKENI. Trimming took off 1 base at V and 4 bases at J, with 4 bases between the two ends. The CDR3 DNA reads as TGTGCCAGCTCACCACGGGTCTATGGCTACACCTTC. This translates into CASSPRVYGYTF.

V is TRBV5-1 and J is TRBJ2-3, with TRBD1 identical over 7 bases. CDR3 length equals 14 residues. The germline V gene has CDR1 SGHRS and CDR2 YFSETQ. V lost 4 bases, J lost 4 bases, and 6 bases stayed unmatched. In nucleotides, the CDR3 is TGCGCCAGCAGCGTTCCAGGGGGATCAGATACGCAGTATTTT. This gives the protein CASSVPGGSDTQYF.